The rows below give T cell receptor beta chains drawn from one sample of a study of T cell responses to AZD1222 COVID-19 vaccine. Profiling relied on immunoSEQ multiplex PCR, and the TCRdb table lists in-frame clones only, not all of them. The table shows under 130,000 clones, with about nine tenths occurring only once. The sequenced sample was peripheral blood, obtained on day 0 of AZD1222 vaccination. These receptors all come from an adult in good health. CDR3s include the opening cysteine and the closing phenylalanine or tryptophan. The D gene is left open where the match is weak. Where a row states a size, it is once, few, many or the class of an expanded clone; other rows omit it.

j_gene,d_gene,v_gene,abundance,CDR3aa,CDR3nt
TRBJ1-2,NA,TRBV5-6,NA,CASSLLDPTGYTF,TGTGCCAGCAGCCTACTAGACCCGACGGGCTACACCTTC
TRBJ2-3,NA,TRBV7-9,NA,CASSSAQVATDTQYF,TGTGCCAGCAGCTCAGCTCAAGTAGCCACAGATACGCAGTATTTT
TRBJ2-1,TRBD2,TRBV9,NA,CASSPGGSRNEQFF,TGTGCCAGCAGCCCGGGGGGAAGCCGTAATGAGCAGTTCTTC
TRBJ2-7,NA,TRBV25-1,NA,CASSELERSEQYF,TGTGCCAGCAGTGAATTAGAGCGGAGCGAGCAGTACTTC
TRBJ2-1,NA,TRBV7-3,NA,CASSPSRAASYNEQFF,TGTGCCAGCAGCCCTTCGAGGGCGGCCTCCTACAATGAGCAGTTCTTC
TRBJ2-1,TRBD2,TRBV5-1,NA,CASSFGTRDNEQFF,TGCGCCAGCAGCTTCGGGACTAGAGACAATGAGCAGTTCTTC
TRBJ1-5,NA,TRBV30,NA,CAWSGNSNQPQHF,TGTGCCTGGAGTGGAAATAGCAATCAGCCCCAGCATTTT
TRBJ2-7,TRBD2,TRBV3-1/TRBV3-2,NA,CASSPTRPSGKYEQYF,TGTGCCAGCAGCCCGACCCGGCCTAGCGGGAAATACGAGCAGTACTTC
TRBJ2-1,NA,TRBV27,NA,CASRKSNYNEQFF,TGTGCCAGCAGGAAAAGTAACTACAATGAGCAGTTCTTC
TRBJ2-2,TRBD2,TRBV19,NA,CASSTAGGNTGELFF,TGTGCCAGTAGTACAGCGGGAGGAAACACCGGGGAGCTGTTTTTT
TRBJ2-7,TRBD2,TRBV19,NA,CASSGDYYEQYF,TGTGCCAGTAGTGGGGACTACTACGAGCAGTACTTC
TRBJ2-2,TRBD2,TRBV7-2,NA,CASSLARLAGGQGELFF,TGTGCCAGCAGCTTAGCGAGACTAGCGGGAGGGCAAGGGGAGCTGTTTTTT
TRBJ1-1,TRBD1,TRBV6-5,NA,CASSYRTGNTEAFF,TGTGCCAGCAGTTACAGGACAGGGAACACTGAAGCTTTCTTT
TRBJ1-4,NA,TRBV6-5,NA,CASSYSGPAIEKLFF,TGTGCCAGCAGTTACTCGGGCCCGGCAATTGAAAAACTGTTTTTT
TRBJ1-2,NA,TRBV2,NA,CASRPQGPNYGYTF,TGTGCCAGCAGGCCACAGGGCCCTAACTATGGCTACACCTTC
TRBJ2-7,NA,TRBV11-3,NA,CASSPAASAHTYEQYF,TGTGCCAGCAGCCCGGCCGCTAGCGCCCACACCTACGAGCAGTACTTC
TRBJ2-1,NA,TRBV28,NA,CASSHDSDRFF,TGTGCCAGCAGTCATGACAGTGATCGGTTCTTC
TRBJ1-1,NA,TRBV11-2,NA,CASSLNAGMNTEAFF,TGTGCCAGCAGCTTAAACGCCGGGATGAACACTGAAGCTTTCTTT
TRBJ2-5,NA,TRBV3-1/TRBV3-2,NA,CASSQWADQETQYF,TGTGCCAGCAGCCAATGGGCAGATCAGGAGACCCAGTACTTC
TRBJ2-7,NA,TRBV3-1/TRBV3-2,few,CASSPGHSEQYF,TGTGCCAGCAGCCCTGGTCATAGTGAGCAGTACTTC
TRBJ2-3,NA,TRBV4-1,once,CASSPLRSSTDTQYF,TGCGCCAGCAGCCCGTTGCGAAGTAGCACAGATACGCAGTATTTT
TRBJ1-5,NA,TRBV2,few,CASSKTGNQPQHF,TGTGCCAGCAGTAAAACAGGGAATCAGCCCCAGCATTTT
TRBJ2-7,NA,TRBV5-4,NA,CASSSIEGYEQYF,TGTGCCAGCAGCTCCATCGAAGGCTACGAGCAGTACTTC
TRBJ2-5,NA,TRBV2,NA,CASRTDVQETQYF,TGTGCCAGCAGGACGGACGTTCAAGAGACCCAGTACTTC
TRBJ1-2,NA,TRBV7-9,few,CASSLVSGGIRGYTF,TGTGCCAGCAGCTTAGTGTCTGGCGGGATCAGAGGCTACACCTTC
TRBJ1-1,NA,TRBV28,NA,CASSLGSGGVNTEAFF,TGTGCCAGCAGTTTAGGCAGCGGGGGAGTTAACACTGAAGCTTTCTTT
TRBJ2-1,TRBD2,TRBV19,NA,CASSVGTSGSRGYYNEQFF,TGTGCCAGTAGTGTCGGGACTAGCGGGAGCAGGGGCTACTACAATGAGCAGTTCTTC
TRBJ1-6,TRBD1,TRBV28,NA,CASSDNRGFDLHF,TGTGCCAGCAGCGATAACAGGGGGTTTGACCTCCACTTT
TRBJ2-7,NA,TRBV6-5,NA,CASSYRGTRVYEQYF,TGTGCCAGCAGTTATAGGGGGACGCGAGTCTACGAGCAGTACTTC
TRBJ1-2,NA,TRBV18,once,CASSPPRHLGYGYTF,TGTGCCAGCTCACCACCGAGGCACCTAGGCTATGGCTACACCTTC
TRBJ2-7,NA,TRBV10-3,NA,CAISGVTDAYEQYF,TGTGCCATCAGTGGTGTGACAGATGCCTACGAGCAGTACTTC
TRBJ2-3,NA,TRBV28,NA,CASSSPSGPSTDTQYF,TGTGCCAGCAGTTCTCCCTCGGGGCCTAGCACAGATACGCAGTATTTT
TRBJ1-2,NA,TRBV3-1/TRBV3-2,NA,CASSQLTANYGYTF,TGTGCCAGCAGCCAATTGACGGCGAACTATGGCTACACCTTC
TRBJ1-5,NA,TRBV19,NA,CASSIERPGWSNQPQHF,TGTGCCAGTAGTATAGAACGGCCGGGTTGGAGCAATCAGCCCCAGCATTTT
TRBJ1-2,NA,TRBV6-5,NA,CASRLHRDTPLGYTF,TGTGCCAGCAGATTACATCGGGACACCCCCCTTGGCTACACCTTC
TRBJ1-2,NA,TRBV11-3,NA,CASSLASAGNYGYTF,TGTGCCAGCAGCTTAGCTTCCGCAGGGAACTATGGCTACACCTTC
TRBJ1-3,NA,TRBV7-2,NA,CASSPGQGLDSGNTIYF,TGTGCCAGCAGCCCCGGTCAGGGCCTTGACTCTGGAAACACCATATATTTT
TRBJ2-3,TRBD2,TRBV28,NA,CASRHSGMFTDTQYF,TGTGCCAGCAGACATAGCGGGATGTTCACCGATACGCAGTATTTT
TRBJ2-3,NA,TRBV27,NA,CASSLQGGSDTQYF,TGTGCCAGCAGTTTACAGGGAGGTTCAGATACGCAGTATTTT
TRBJ1-6,NA,TRBV5-4,NA,CASSSLSGQGNSPLHF,TGTGCCAGCAGCTCCCTGAGTGGGCAGGGTAATTCACCCCTCCACTTT
TRBJ1-4,NA,TRBV7-8,once,CASSLGWYRQGREKLFF,TGTGCCAGCAGCTTAGGCTGGTATAGGCAGGGTCGGGAAAAACTGTTTTTT
TRBJ1-4,NA,TRBV6-5,once,CASSSNVKAVEKLFF,TGTGCCAGCAGTTCGAACGTGAAGGCAGTCGAAAAACTGTTTTTT
TRBJ2-7,NA,TRBV7-3,NA,CASSLSRNSYEQYF,TGTGCCAGCAGCTTAAGCCGGAACTCCTACGAGCAGTACTTC
TRBJ2-1,TRBD2,TRBV6-2/TRBV6-3,NA,CASSWGLARDEQFF,TGTGCCAGCAGCTGGGGACTAGCCCGGGATGAGCAGTTCTTC
TRBJ2-1,TRBD2,TRBV28,NA,CASSLVGLAGGHNEQFF,TGTGCCAGCAGTTTAGTCGGACTAGCGGGAGGCCACAATGAGCAGTTCTTC
TRBJ2-6,NA,TRBV6-1,NA,CASSEWGNSGANVLTF,TGTGCCAGCAGTGAATGGGGGAACTCTGGGGCCAACGTCCTGACTTTC
TRBJ1-5,NA,TRBV2,NA,CASSERSGSGNQPQHF,TGTGCCAGCAGTGAAAGATCAGGGAGCGGCAATCAGCCCCAGCATTTT
TRBJ1-6,NA,TRBV6-5,NA,CASTVPRNPLHF,TGTGCCAGCACCGTACCCCGGAACCCCCTCCACTTT
TRBJ2-4,NA,TRBV13,NA,CASSPATGHGNIQYF,TGTGCCAGCAGCCCGGCCACAGGGCATGGGAACATTCAGTACTTC
TRBJ1-4,NA,TRBV12-3/TRBV12-4,NA,CASSSGYEKLFF,TGTGCCAGCAGTTCAGGGTATGAAAAACTGTTTTTT
TRBJ1-1,NA,TRBV11-2,NA,CASSPRMGDVEAFF,TGTGCCAGCAGCCCTAGGATGGGGGATGTGGAAGCTTTCTTT
TRBJ1-4,TRBD1,TRBV7-9,NA,CASSWDSTTNEKLFF,TGTGCCAGCAGCTGGGACAGTACAACTAATGAAAAACTGTTTTTT
TRBJ1-2,NA,TRBV19,NA,CASSIDRWQSFGYTF,TGTGCCAGTAGTATAGATCGGTGGCAGAGTTTTGGCTACACCTTC
TRBJ1-3,NA,TRBV4-2,NA,CASSQVLEGAGNTIYF,TGTGCCAGCAGCCAAGTTCTTGAGGGGGCTGGAAACACCATATATTTT